The 2 T cell receptor beta chains given below trace back to one sample, sequenced in a study of blood T cell repertoires in COVID-19. Sequencing used immunoSEQ multiplex PCR; TCRdb keeps in-frame clones, though not all of them. The table lists 200,000 to 250,000 clones, roughly nine tenths of them singletons. The sequencing sample was made of peripheral blood. The receptors stem from a woman aged 45-65 years with acute or convalescent COVID-19.

This chain links TRBV19 with TRBJ2-2, with 12 bases lining up with TRBD2. Trimming removed 7 bases from V and 6 bases from J; junction bases left unmatched: 6. Germline CDR1 and CDR2: LNHDA and SQIVND (reference sequence). This CDR3 region has 15 residues. The CDR3 DNA sequence: TGTGCCAGTACTGCGACTAGCGGGGGCCCCGGGGAGCTGTTTTTT. It encodes CASTATSGGPGELFF.

CDR3 in amino acids: CASSLQTASYEQYF. The CDR3 DNA sequence: TGCGCCAGCAGCCTACAGACAGCTTCCTACGAGCAGTACTTC. The chain is built from TRBV5-1 and TRBJ2-7, with D maybe TRBD1 (5 bases). Germline V gene data show CDR1 as SGHRS and CDR2 as YFSETQ. The CDR3 runs to 14 residues. V gave up 4 bases and J gave up 1 base, with 12 bases separating them.